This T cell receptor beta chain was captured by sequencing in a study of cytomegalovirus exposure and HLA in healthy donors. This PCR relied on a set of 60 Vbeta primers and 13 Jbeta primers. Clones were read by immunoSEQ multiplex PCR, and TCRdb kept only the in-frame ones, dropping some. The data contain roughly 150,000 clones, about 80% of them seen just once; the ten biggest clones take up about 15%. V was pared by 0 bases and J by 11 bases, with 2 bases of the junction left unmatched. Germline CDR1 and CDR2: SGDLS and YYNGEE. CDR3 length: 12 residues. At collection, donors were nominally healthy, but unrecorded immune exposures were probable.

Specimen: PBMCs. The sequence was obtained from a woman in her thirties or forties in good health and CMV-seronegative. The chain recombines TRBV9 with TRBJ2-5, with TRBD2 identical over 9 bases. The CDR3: CASSVGGGEQYF. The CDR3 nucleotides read TGTGCCAGCAGCGTAGGCGGGGGGGAACAGTACTTC. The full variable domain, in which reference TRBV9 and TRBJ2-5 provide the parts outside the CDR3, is DSGVTQTPKHLITATGQRVTLRCSPRSGDLSVYWYQQSLDQGLQFLIQYYNGEERAKGNILERFSAQQFPDLHSELNLSSLELGDSALYFCASSVGGGEQYFGPGTRLLVL.